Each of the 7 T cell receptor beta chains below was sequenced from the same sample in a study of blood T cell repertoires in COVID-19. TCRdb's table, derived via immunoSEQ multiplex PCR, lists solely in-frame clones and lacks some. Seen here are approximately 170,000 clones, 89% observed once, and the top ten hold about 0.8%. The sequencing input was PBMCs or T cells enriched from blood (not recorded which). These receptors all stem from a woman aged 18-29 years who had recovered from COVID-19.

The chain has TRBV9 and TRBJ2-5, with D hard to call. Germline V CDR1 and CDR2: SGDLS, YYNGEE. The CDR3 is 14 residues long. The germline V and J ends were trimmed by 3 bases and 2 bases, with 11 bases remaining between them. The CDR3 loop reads CASSALAEQETQYF. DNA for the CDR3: TGTGCCAGCAGCGCCCTTGCGGAACAAGAGACCCAGTACTTC.

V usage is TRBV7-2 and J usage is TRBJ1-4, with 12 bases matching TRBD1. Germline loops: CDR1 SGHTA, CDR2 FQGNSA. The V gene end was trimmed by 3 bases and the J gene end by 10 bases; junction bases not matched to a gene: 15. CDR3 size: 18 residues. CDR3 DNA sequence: TGTGCCAGCAGCTTGGGATTATTAGGGGGACAGGGGGCGCGAAAACTGTTTTTT. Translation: CASSLGLLGGQGARKLFF. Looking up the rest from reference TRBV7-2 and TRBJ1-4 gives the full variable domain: GAGVSQSPSNKVTEKGKDVELRCDPISGHTALYWYRQSLGQGLEFLIYFQGNSAPDKSGLPSDRFSAERTGGSVSTLTIQRTQQEDSAVYLCASSLGLLGGQGARKLFFGSGTQLSVL.

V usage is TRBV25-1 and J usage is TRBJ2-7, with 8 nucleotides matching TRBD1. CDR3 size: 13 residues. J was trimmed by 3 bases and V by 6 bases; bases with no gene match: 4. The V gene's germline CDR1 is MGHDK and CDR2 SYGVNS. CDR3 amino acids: CASRGTGVYEQYF. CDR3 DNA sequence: TGTGCCAGCAGAGGGACAGGTGTCTACGAGCAGTACTTC.

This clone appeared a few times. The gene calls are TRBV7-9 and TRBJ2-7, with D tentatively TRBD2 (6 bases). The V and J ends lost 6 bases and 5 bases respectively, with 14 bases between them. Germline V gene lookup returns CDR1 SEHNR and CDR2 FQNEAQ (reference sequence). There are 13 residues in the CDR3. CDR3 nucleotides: TGTGCCAGCAGTTTCCAGGGACTCGACGAGCAGTACTTC. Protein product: CASSFQGLDEQYF.

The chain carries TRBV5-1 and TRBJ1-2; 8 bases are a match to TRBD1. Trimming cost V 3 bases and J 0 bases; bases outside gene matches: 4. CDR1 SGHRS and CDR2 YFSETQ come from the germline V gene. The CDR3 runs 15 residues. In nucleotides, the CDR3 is TGCGCCAGCAGCTACGGACAGGGAGCTAACTATGGCTACACCTTC. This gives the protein CASSYGQGANYGYTF.

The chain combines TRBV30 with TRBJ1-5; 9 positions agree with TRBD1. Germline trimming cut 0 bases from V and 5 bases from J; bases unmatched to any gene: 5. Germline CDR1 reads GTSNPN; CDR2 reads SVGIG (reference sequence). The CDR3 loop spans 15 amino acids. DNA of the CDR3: TGTGCCTGGAGTGTGGACAGGGGTGGTTATCAGCCCCAGCATTTT. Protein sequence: CAWSVDRGGYQPQHF. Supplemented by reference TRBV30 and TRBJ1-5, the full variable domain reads SQTIHQWPATLVQPVGSPLSLECTVEGTSNPNLYWYRQAAGRGLQLLFYSVGIGQISSEVPQNLSASRPQDRQFILSSKKLLLSDSGFYLCAWSVDRGGYQPQHFGDGTRLSIL.

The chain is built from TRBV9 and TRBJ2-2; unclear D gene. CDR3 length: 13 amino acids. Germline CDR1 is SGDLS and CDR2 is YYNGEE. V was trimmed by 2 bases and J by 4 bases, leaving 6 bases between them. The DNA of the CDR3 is TGTGCCAGCAGCGTCGAGAGCACCGGGGAGCTGTTTTTT. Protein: CASSVESTGELFF.